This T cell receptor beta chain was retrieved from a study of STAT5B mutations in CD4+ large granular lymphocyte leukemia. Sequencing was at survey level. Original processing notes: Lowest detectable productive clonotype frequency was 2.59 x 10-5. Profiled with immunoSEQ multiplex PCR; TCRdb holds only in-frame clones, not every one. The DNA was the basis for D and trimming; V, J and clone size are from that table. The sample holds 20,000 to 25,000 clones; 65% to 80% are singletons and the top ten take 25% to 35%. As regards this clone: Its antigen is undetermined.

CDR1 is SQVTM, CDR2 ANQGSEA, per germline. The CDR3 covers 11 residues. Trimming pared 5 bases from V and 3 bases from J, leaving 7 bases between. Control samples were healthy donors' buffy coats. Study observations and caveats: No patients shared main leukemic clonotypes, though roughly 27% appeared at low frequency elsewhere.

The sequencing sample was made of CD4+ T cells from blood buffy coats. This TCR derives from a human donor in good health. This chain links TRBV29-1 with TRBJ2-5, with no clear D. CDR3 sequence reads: CSVYRKETQYF. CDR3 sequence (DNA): TGCAGCGTTTACCGGAAAGAGACCCAGTACTTC.